The 24 T cell receptor beta chains below come from one sample, sequenced in a study of shared clonotypes between healthy human individuals. Assay: immunoSEQ multiplex PCR; the TCRdb copy retains only in-frame clones and omits some. The sample has over 700,000 clones; 72% are singletons. Material: memory CD4+ T cells sorted from blood. The subset here: CD45RA-negative fraction. The receptors were gathered from a woman in her twenties or thirties in good health.

The chain is built from TRBV19 and TRBJ2-3; a possible D gene is TRBD2 (5 bases). CDR3 length: 13 amino acids. Trimming stripped 8 bases from V and 4 bases from J, with 13 bases between. The germline V gene has CDR1 LNHDA and CDR2 SQIVND (reference sequence). CDR3 sequence (DNA): TGTGCCAGTGCCCGGGGTCAGGCAGATACGCAGTATTTT. Translated: CASARGQADTQYF. Based on the CDR3 plus reference TRBV19 and TRBJ2-3, the full variable domain is DGGITQSPKYLFRKEGQNVTLSCEQNLNHDAMYWYRQDPGQGLRLIYYSQIVNDFQKGDIAEGYSVSREKKESFPLTVTSAQKNPTAFYLCASARGQADTQYFGPGTRLTVL.

This clone has more than one count but fewer than ten. The CDR3 reads CASSPPRTGESSYEQYF. CDR3 sequence (DNA): TGTGCCAGCAGCCCTCCAAGGACAGGGGAAAGCTCCTACGAGCAGTACTTC. The rearrangement links TRBV13 to TRBJ2-7; TRBD1 matches 9 bases. The CDR3 is 17 amino acids. CDR1 is PRHDT and CDR2 is FYEKMQ in the germline V gene (reference sequence). V lost 5 bases and J lost 0; bases outside the gene matches: 11.

This clone was counted between two and nine times. The chain couples TRBV5-1 to TRBJ1-4; a weak D match, TRBD1 (5 bases). The V gene lost 0 bases and the J gene lost 8 bases, with 14 bases spanning the gap. This CDR3 comprises 15 residues. Germline V gives CDR1 SGHRS, CDR2 YFSETQ. CDR3 residues: CASSLGRSQGEKLFF. CDR3 DNA sequence: TGCGCCAGCAGCTTGGGCCGATCCCAGGGAGAAAAACTGTTTTTT.

This sequence joins TRBV5-4 and TRBJ2-1; D unresolved. The CDR3 sequence is 15 residues long. V was shortened by 4 bases and J by 5 bases, with 16 bases between the two germline ends. Germline lookup yields CDR1 SGHNT and CDR2 YYREEE (reference sequence). In DNA, the CDR3 is TGTGCCAGCAGCCACTCCTGGGCTGGAGACAATGAGCAGTTCTTC. Translated: CASSHSWAGDNEQFF.

As DNA, the CDR3 is TGTGCCAGCAGCCCCATTCCCGGGACTAGGGGCGGTGGCTACAATGAGCAGTTCTTC. Its translation is CASSPIPGTRGGGYNEQFF. The chain couples TRBV7-9 to TRBJ2-1; 8 bases are a match to TRBD2. The germline CDR1 and CDR2 sequences are SEHNR and FQNEAQ (reference sequence). After removal of 5 bases from V and 3 bases from J, the junction contained 18 bases not matched to a gene. CDR3 length: 19 residues. Full variable domain (remainder filled in from reference TRBV7-9 and TRBJ2-1): DTGVSQNPRHKITKRGQNVTFRCDPISEHNRLYWYRQTLGQGPEFLTYFQNEAQLEKSRLLSDRFSAERPKGSFSTLEIQRTEQGDSAMYLCASSPIPGTRGGGYNEQFFGPGTRLTVL.

This rearrangement joins TRBV6-5 to TRBJ2-2; no firm D call. Trimming took 6 bases from V and 3 from J, leaving 11 bases between them. The germline V gene has CDR1 MNHEY and CDR2 SVGAGI. The CDR3 extends over 14 amino acids. CDR3 sequence: CASRSSYHTGELFF. As DNA, the CDR3 is TGTGCCAGCAGGTCCTCGTATCACACCGGGGAGCTGTTTTTT.

This clone was recorded a few times. Other DNA sequences in this specimen translate into the identical CDR3. V is TRBV19 and J is TRBJ2-6; D gene uncertain. Between the trimmed V and J ends, which lost 1 base and 0 bases, there was a span of 7 bases. Germline V CDR1 and CDR2: LNHDA, SQIVND (reference sequence). The CDR3 has 16 amino acids. The CDR3 nucleotides are TGTGCCAGTAGTATAGTACTAAGCTCTGGGGCCAACGTCCTGACTTTC. Its protein product is CASSIVLSSGANVLTF.

This clone came up a few times. The genes are TRBV2 and TRBJ1-1; maybe TRBD1 (5 bases). The CDR3 length is 14 residues. Germline lookup yields CDR1 SNHLY and CDR2 FYNNEI. V was cut by 4 bases and J by 1 base, with 10 bases left in between. CDR3 sequence reads: CASSGGRGNTEAFF. CDR3 nucleotides: TGTGCCAGCAGTGGGGGCAGAGGGAACACTGAAGCTTTCTTT.

This chain joins TRBV5-1 and TRBJ1-1; no reliable D call. This CDR3 region has 16 residues. Germline loops: CDR1 SGHRS, CDR2 YFSETQ. Deletions cut 2 bases from V and 1 base from J, with 15 bases between. The CDR3 bases are TGCGCCAGCAGCTTTAGCGTGGGGTTATCGAACACTGAAGCTTTCTTT. Translation gives CASSFSVGLSNTEAFF.

Comment on this clone: Other DNA sequences in the sample encode the same CDR3. The chain recombines TRBV5-1 with TRBJ2-1; no clear D gene. Germline values: CDR1 SGHRS, CDR2 YFSETQ. V lost 0 bases and J 0 bases, leaving 7 bases between the germline ends. There are 15 residues in the CDR3. CDR3 protein: CASSLASSSYNEQFF. The CDR3 DNA follows: TGCGCCAGCAGCTTGGCGTCTAGCTCCTACAATGAGCAGTTCTTC.

This clone was recorded once. V gene TRBV29-1 combines with J gene TRBJ2-2, with 7 nucleotides matching TRBD1. The CDR3 loop spans 15 amino acids. Trimming at V came to 5 bases and at J to 1 base, leaving 7 bases not matched to a gene. The germline V gene has CDR1 SQVTM and CDR2 ANQGSEA. In DNA form, the CDR3 reads TGCAGCGTTTATCGGAGACAGGGGAACACCGGGGAGCTGTTTTTT. Its translation is CSVYRRQGNTGELFF.

CDR3 protein: CATLKRGDSNQPQHF. The CDR3 bases are TGTGCCACCTTAAAACGGGGAGATAGCAATCAGCCCCAGCATTTT. The chain uses TRBV6-5 and TRBJ1-5; no firm D call. From germline, CDR1 is MNHEY and CDR2 SVGAGI. V was cut by 10 bases and J by 0 bases, with 16 bases left in between. The CDR3 loop spans 15 amino acids.

The J gene is TRBJ2-5, the V gene TRBV10-3; D possibly corresponds to TRBD1 (5 bases). CDR3 length: 13 amino acids. V shed 11 bases and J shed 1 base, with 14 bases lying between them. Germline V gene sequence: CDR1 ENHRY, CDR2 SYGVKD. The CDR3, as DNA: TGTGCCGTGCAGGGCCGGCCCCAAGAGACCCAGTACTTC. Translation gives CAVQGRPQETQYF.

The chain has TRBV27 and TRBJ2-2, with D possibly matching TRBD2 (7 bases). V was cut by 6 bases and J by 7 bases, with 15 bases left in between. Germline V CDR1 and CDR2: MNHEY, SMNVEV (reference sequence). This CDR3 is 14 amino acids long. The CDR3 coding sequence is TGTGCCAGCAGAGGGAGGGGGTTCGGCGGGGAGCTGTTTTTT. Its translation: CASRGRGFGGELFF.

The chain uses TRBV5-1 and TRBJ2-2; possibly TRBD1 or TRBD2 for D (5 bases each). Germline V gives CDR1 SGHRS, CDR2 YFSETQ. The V gene lost 3 bases and the J gene lost 8 bases, with 14 bases spanning the gap. The CDR3 spans 14 residues. CDR3 bases: TGCGCCAGCAGCTGGAGTGGGGGAGCTGGGGAGCTGTTTTTT. Protein sequence: CASSWSGGAGELFF.

The rearrangement joins TRBV5-8 to TRBJ2-5; D gene ambiguous. Germline V gives CDR1 SGHTS, CDR2 YDEGEE. The CDR3 extends over 15 amino acids. Trimming pared 1 base from V and 4 bases from J, leaving 14 bases between. This chain's CDR3 is CASSLRFVGAETQYF. CDR3 coding DNA: TGTGCCAGCAGCTTGCGTTTTGTAGGAGCAGAGACCCAGTACTTC.

J is TRBJ2-7 and V is TRBV7-2; a possible D gene is TRBD2 (5 bases). Per germline, CDR1 SGHTA and CDR2 FQGNSA. V was clipped by 5 bases and J by 3 bases, with 17 bases between them. This CDR3 region has 15 residues. This chain's CDR3 is CASSTPSGRFYEQYF. In DNA form, the CDR3 reads TGTGCCAGCAGCACCCCTTCGGGAAGGTTCTACGAGCAGTACTTC.

The gene calls are TRBV6-1 and TRBJ2-7, with 8 bases identical to TRBD2. The ends lost 7 bases at V and 2 bases at J; junction bases unmatched: 10. CDR1 and CDR2 (germline): MNHNS, SASEGT. The CDR3 totals 15 residues. CDR3 in DNA: TGTGCCAGCACCGCACTGACTAGCGAAACCTACGAGCAGTACTTC. Its translation: CASTALTSETYEQYF.

This clone was found once. The chain carries TRBV5-4 and TRBJ2-1; D is possibly TRBD2 (6 bases). V shed 2 bases and J shed 11 bases, with 11 bases lying between them. Per germline, CDR1 SGHNT and CDR2 YYREEE (reference sequence). This CDR3 contains 12 residues. The CDR3 protein is CASSFRREKQFF. The CDR3 bases are TGTGCCAGCAGCTTTCGCCGGGAGAAGCAGTTCTTC. Together with reference TRBV5-4 and TRBJ2-1, the CDR3 gives the full variable domain: ETGVTQSPTHLIKTRGQQVTLRCSSQSGHNTVSWYQQALGQGPQFIFQYYREEENGRGNFPPRFSGLQFPNYSSELNVNALELDDSALYLCASSFRREKQFFGPGTRLTVL.

V usage is TRBV30 and J usage is TRBJ2-3; D is perhaps TRBD1 (5 bases). CDR3 length equals 16 residues. CDR1 and CDR2 from the germline V gene are GTSNPN and SVGIG (reference sequence). The V end lost 3 bases, the J end lost 1 base, and 17 bases lay between the germline ends. CDR3 DNA: TGTGCCTGGAGGGAACCCGACAGACACGGCACAGATACGCAGTATTTT. The encoded protein is CAWREPDRHGTDTQYF.

The rearrangement uses TRBV30 and TRBJ2-7; 10 bases line up with TRBD2. J was trimmed by 9 bases and V by 2 bases; bases with no gene match: 7. Germline V CDR1 and CDR2: GTSNPN, SVGIG (reference sequence). The CDR3 extends over 13 amino acids. The chain's CDR3 is CAWSPGLAELQYF. The CDR3 DNA follows: TGTGCCTGGAGTCCCGGACTAGCGGAGCTGCAGTACTTC.

Only one count was recorded for this clone. The chain is built from TRBV7-9 and TRBJ2-5; 7 bases agree with TRBD2. The CDR3 is 15 residues long. Germline CDR1 SEHNR, CDR2 FQNEAQ (reference sequence). Germline trimming cut 5 bases from V and 5 bases from J; bases unmatched to any gene: 11. This CDR3 reads CASSPGTSETETQYF. The CDR3 DNA reads TGTGCCAGCAGCCCCGGTACTAGCGAGACTGAGACCCAGTACTTC.

The V and J genes are TRBV6-1 and TRBJ1-3; 8 bases match TRBD1. The J segment lost 0 bases and the V segment lost 10 bases, leaving 5 bases of the junction unmatched. Germline V lookup: CDR1 MNHNS, CDR2 SASEGT. The CDR3 spans 14 residues. The CDR3 nucleotides read TGTGCCACATCCAGGGGGCACTCTGGAAACACCATATATTTT. Translating gives CATSRGHSGNTIYF.

This clone appeared a few times. The rearrangement links TRBV5-8 to TRBJ1-5; D unresolved. Germline CDR1 reads SGHTS; CDR2 reads YDEGEE. Trimming removed 4 bases from V and 7 bases from J, with 15 bases in between. The CDR3 loop spans 14 amino acids. Written as DNA, the CDR3 is TGTGCCAGCAGCCTCGGGTCCACTGGCCAGCCCCAGCATTTT. Residues: CASSLGSTGQPQHF.